The 5 T cell receptor beta chains listed next were all sequenced from one sample in a study of T cells in Graves' hyperthyroidism and ophthalmopathy. Amplification of TCR beta CDR3 regions was performed using RNA transcripts as template. Using the HTBI primer set, a first-round RT-PCR was run on the TCR CDR3. MiXCR, run by TCRdb on the multiplex PCR reads, gives a single entry per CDR3 protein. The data show roughly 100,000 distinct CDR3 sequences, 45% to 50% seen once. The sequenced sample was blood. Every receptor here comes from a man aged 40-49 years with Graves' hyperthyroidism.

A remark on this clonotype: The CDR3 end shows no conserved phenylalanine or tryptophan, and so a read error is likely. The J gene is TRBJ2-1, the V gene TRBV10-1; D remains unclear. Looked up from germline, CDR1 is WNHNN and CDR2 is SYGVQD (reference sequence). This CDR3 has 16 amino acids. The ends were cut back, 2 bases at V and 4 bases at J, with 15 bases in the middle. CDR3 sequence reads: CASSERFERWYNEQFL. In DNA, the CDR3 is TGCGCCAGCAGTGAGAGATTCGAAAGGTGGTACAATGAGCAGTTCCTC.

This clonotype has ten or more counts. V gene TRBV12-3 or TRBV12-4 combines with J gene TRBJ1-5; D might be TRBD1 (6 bases). V dropped 3 bases and J dropped 2 bases, with 11 bases sitting between them. This CDR3 is 15 amino acids long. The CDR3: CASSLEAGGNQPQHF. CDR3 nucleotides: TGTGCCAGCAGTTTGGAGGCAGGGGGCAATCAGCCCCAGCATTTT.

The chain couples TRBV19 to TRBJ1-5, with TRBD1 matching over 7 bases. The germline gives CDR1 LNHDA, CDR2 SQIVND (reference sequence). V lost 11 bases, J lost 11 bases, and 9 bases stayed unmatched. The CDR3 consists of 11 residues. The CDR3 DNA sequence: TGTGCCTGGAGTGTGACAGGGTCCCAGCATTTT. Its translation is CAWSVTGSQHF.

J is TRBJ1-2 and V is TRBV24-1; D remains ambiguous. Germline V gene data show CDR1 as KGHDR and CDR2 as SFDVKD. The V and J ends lost 4 bases and 5 bases respectively, with 7 bases between them. CDR3 length equals 12 residues. The CDR3 bases are TGTGCCACCAGTGAAGGGCCTTATGGCTACACCTTC. Translated: CATSEGPYGYTF.

This clonotype was seen repeatedly, ten times or more. This chain uses TRBV3-1 with TRBJ1-6; TRBD1 matches 8 bases. The ends lost 2 bases at V and 14 bases at J; junction bases unmatched: 5. Germline V CDR1 and CDR2: LGHDT, YNNKEL (reference sequence). The CDR3 is 13 amino acids. Here the CDR3 reads CASSQTGGRSLHF. As DNA, the CDR3 is TGTGCCAGCAGCCAAACAGGGGGTAGATCCCTCCACTTT. The full variable domain, with the rest looked up from reference TRBV3-1 and TRBJ1-6, is DTAVSQTPKYLVTQMGNDKSIKCEQNLGHDTMYWYKQDSKKFLKIMFSYNNKELIINETVPNRFSPKSPDKAHLNLHINSLELGDSAVYFCASSQTGGRSLHFGNGTRLTVT.